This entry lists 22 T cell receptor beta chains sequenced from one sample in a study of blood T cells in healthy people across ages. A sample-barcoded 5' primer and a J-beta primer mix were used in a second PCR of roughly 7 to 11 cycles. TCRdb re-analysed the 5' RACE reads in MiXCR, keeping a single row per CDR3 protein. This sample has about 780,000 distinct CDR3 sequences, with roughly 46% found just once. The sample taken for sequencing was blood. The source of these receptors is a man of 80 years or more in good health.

The CDR3 loop reads CASSFDSEETQYF. The CDR3 nucleotides are TGCGCCAGCAGCTTTGACAGTGAAGAGACCCAGTACTTC. The rearrangement joins TRBV5-1 to TRBJ2-5, with D maybe TRBD1 (5 bases). The CDR3 contains 13 residues. Germline V gene lookup returns CDR1 SGHRS and CDR2 YFSETQ. With 2 bases removed from V and 3 bases from J, the gap between germline ends came to 8 bases.

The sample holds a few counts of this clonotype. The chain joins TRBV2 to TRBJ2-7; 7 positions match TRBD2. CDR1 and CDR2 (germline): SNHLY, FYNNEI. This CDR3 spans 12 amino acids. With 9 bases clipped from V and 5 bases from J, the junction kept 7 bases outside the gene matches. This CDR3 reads CASKTSNHEQYF. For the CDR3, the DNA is TGTGCCAGTAAGACTAGCAACCACGAGCAGTACTTC.

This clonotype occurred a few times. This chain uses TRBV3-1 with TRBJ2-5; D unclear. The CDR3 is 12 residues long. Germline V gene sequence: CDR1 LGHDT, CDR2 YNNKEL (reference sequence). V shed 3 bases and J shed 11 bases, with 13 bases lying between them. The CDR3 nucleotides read TGTGCCAGCAGCCAGTCTACCGTTGGGCAGTACTTC. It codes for CASSQSTVGQYF.

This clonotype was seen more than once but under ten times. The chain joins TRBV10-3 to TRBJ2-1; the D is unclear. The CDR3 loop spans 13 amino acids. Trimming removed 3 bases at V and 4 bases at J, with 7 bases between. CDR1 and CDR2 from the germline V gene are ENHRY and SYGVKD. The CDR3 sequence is CAISEHLYNEQFF. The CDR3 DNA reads TGTGCCATCAGTGAACACCTTTACAATGAGCAGTTCTTC.

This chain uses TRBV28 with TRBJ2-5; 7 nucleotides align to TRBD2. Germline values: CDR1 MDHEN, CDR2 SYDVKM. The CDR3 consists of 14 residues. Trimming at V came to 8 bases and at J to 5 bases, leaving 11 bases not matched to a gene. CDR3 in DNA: TGTGCCAGCGGATCCCGACTAGCTATCGAGACCCAGTACTTC. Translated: CASGSRLAIETQYF.

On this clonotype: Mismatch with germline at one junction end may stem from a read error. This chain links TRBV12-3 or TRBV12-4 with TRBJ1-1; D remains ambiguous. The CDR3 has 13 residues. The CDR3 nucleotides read TGTGCCAGCAATTTAGGGTTAGGCACTGAAGCTTTCTTT. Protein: CASNLGLGTEAFF.

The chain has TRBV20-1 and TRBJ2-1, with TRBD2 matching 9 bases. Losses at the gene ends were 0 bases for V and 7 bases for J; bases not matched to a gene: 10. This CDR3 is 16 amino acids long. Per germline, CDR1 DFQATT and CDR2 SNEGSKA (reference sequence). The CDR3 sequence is CSARDSGTSQRNEQFF. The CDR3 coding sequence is TGCAGTGCTAGAGACTCCGGGACTAGCCAACGGAATGAGCAGTTCTTC.

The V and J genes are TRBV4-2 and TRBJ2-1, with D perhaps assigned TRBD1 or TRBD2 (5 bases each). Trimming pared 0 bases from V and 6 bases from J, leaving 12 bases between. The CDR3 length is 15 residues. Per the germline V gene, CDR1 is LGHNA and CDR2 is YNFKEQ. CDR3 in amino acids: CASSQDWDGLNEQFF. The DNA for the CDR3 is TGTGCCAGCAGCCAAGACTGGGACGGGCTCAATGAGCAGTTCTTC.

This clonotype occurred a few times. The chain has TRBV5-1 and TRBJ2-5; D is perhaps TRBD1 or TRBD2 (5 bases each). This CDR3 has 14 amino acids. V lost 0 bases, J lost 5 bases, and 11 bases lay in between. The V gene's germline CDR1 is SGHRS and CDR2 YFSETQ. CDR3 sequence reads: CASSLGRGVETQYF. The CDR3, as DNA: TGCGCCAGCAGCTTGGGTCGGGGCGTGGAGACCCAGTACTTC.

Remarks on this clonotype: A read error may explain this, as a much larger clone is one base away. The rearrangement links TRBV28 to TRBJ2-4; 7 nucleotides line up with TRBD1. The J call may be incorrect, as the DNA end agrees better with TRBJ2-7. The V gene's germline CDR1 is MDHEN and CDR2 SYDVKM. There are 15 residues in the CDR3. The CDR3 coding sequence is TGTGCCAGCAGCCGGCACACAGGGGCCAGCTCCGAGCAGTACTTC. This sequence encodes CASSRHTGASSEQYF.

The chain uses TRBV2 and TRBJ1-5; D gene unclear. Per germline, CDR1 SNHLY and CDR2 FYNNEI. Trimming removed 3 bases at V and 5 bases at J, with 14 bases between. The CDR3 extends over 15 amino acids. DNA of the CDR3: TGTGCCAGCAGTGACGGGGTTTCGAGCGATCAGCCCCAGCATTTT. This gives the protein CASSDGVSSDQPQHF.

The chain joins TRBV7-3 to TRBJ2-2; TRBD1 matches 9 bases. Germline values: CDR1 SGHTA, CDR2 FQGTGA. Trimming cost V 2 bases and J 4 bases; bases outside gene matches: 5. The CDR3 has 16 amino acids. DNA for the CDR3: TGTGCCAGCAGCTTAGCGGACAGGGGTTTCACCGGGGAGCTGTTTTTT. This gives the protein CASSLADRGFTGELFF.

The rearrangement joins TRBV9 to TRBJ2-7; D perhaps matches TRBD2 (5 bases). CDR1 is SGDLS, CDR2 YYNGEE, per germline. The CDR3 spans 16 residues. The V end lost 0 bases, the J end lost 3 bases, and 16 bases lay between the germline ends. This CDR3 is CASSVGSAGHIYEQYF. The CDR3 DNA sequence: TGTGCCAGCAGCGTAGGCAGCGCGGGTCACATCTACGAGCAGTACTTC.

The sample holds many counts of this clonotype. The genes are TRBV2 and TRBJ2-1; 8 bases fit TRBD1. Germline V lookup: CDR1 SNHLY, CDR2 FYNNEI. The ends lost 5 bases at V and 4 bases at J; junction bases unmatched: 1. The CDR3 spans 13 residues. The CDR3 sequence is CASSRQGYNEQFF. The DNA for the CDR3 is TGTGCCAGCAGTAGACAGGGGTACAATGAGCAGTTCTTC.

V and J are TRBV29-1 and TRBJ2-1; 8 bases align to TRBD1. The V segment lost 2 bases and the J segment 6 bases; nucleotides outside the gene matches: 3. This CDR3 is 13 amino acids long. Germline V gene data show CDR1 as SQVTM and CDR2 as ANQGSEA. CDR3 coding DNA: TGCAGCGTTGAATGGACAGGGATCAATGAGCAGTTCTTC. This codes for CSVEWTGINEQFF.

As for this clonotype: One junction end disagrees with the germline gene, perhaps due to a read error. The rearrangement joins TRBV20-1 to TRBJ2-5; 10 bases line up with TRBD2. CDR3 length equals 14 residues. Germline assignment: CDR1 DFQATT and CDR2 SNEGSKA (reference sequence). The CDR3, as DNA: TGCGGTGCTAGTCGAGCGGGAGGGCCACAGACCCAGTACTTC. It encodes CGASRAGGPQTQYF.

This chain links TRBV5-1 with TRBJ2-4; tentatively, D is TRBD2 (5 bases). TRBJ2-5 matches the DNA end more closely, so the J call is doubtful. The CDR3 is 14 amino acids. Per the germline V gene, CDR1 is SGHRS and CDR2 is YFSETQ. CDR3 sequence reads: CASSAGLPGETQYF. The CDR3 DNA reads TGCGCCAGCAGCGCCGGACTGCCTGGGGAGACCCAGTACTTC.

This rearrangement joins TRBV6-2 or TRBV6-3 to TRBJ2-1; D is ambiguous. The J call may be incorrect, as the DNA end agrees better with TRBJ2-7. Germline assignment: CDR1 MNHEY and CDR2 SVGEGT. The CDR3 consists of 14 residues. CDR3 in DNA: TGTGCCAGCAGACCTGACTTTCCAGACAATGAGCAGTACTTC. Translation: CASRPDFPDNEQYF.

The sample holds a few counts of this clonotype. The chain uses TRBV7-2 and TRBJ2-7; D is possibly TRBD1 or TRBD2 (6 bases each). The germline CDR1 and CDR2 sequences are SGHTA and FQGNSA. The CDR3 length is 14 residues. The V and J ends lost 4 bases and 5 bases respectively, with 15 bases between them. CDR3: CASSSDRRVNEQYF. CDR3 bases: TGTGCCAGCAGCTCAGACAGGAGGGTGAACGAGCAGTACTTC. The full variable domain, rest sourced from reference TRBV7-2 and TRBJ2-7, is GAGVSQSPSNKVTEKGKDVELRCDPISGHTALYWYRQSLGQGLEFLIYFQGNSAPDKSGLPSDRFSAERTGGSVSTLTIQRTQQEDSAVYLCASSSDRRVNEQYFGPGTRLTVT.

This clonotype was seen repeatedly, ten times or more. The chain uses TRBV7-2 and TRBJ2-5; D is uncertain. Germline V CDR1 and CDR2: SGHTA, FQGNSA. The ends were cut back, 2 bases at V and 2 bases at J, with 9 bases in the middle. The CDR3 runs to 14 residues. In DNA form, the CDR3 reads TGTGCCAGCAGCTTATCATGGCAACAAGAGACCCAGTACTTC. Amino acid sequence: CASSLSWQQETQYF.

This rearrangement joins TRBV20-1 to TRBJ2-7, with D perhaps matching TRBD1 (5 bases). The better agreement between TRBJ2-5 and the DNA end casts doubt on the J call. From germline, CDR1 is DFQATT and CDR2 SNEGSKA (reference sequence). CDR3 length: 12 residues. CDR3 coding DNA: TGCAGTGCAGGGGCGGTTAAAGAGACCCAGTACTTC. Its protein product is CSAGAVKETQYF.

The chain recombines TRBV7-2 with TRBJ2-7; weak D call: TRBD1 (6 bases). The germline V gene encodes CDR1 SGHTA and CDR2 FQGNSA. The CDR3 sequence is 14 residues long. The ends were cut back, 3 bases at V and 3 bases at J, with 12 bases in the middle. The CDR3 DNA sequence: TGTGCCAGCAGCTTTAGCCCGGACAGCTACGAGCAGTACTTC. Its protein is CASSFSPDSYEQYF.